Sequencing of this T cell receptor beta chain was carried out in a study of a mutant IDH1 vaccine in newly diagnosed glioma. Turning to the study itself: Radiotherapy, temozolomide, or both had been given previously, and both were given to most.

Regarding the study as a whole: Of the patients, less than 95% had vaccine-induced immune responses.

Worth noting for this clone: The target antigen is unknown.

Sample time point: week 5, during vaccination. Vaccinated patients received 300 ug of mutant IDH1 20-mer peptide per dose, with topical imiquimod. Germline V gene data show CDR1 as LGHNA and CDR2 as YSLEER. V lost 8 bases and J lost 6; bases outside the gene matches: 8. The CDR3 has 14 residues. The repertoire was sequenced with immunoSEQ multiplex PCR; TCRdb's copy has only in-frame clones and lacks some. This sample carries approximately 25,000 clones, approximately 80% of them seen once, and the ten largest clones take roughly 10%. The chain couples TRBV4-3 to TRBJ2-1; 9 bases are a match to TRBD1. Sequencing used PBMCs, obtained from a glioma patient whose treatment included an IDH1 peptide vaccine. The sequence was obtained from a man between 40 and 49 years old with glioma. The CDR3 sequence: CASRWGTGSNEQFF. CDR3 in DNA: TGCGCCAGCCGCTGGGGGACAGGGAGCAATGAGCAGTTCTTC.